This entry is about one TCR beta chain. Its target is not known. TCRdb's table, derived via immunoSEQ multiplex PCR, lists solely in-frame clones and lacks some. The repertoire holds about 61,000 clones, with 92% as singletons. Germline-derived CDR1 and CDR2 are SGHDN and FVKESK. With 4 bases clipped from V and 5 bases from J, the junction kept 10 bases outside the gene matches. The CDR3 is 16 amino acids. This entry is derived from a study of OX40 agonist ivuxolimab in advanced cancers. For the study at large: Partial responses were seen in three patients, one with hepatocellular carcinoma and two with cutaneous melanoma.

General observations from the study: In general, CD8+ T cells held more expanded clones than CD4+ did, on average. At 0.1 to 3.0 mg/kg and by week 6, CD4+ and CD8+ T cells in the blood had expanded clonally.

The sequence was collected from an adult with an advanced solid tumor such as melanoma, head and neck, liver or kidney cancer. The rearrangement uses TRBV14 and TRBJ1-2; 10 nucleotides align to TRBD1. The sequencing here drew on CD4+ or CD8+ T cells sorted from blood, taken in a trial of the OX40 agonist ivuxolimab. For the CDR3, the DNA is TGTGCCAGCAGCCGTACCGGGACAGGGGATTGGTATGGCTACACCTTC. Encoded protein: CASSRTGTGDWYGYTF.